The clone carrying this TCR beta chain has a single count. Data came from immunoSEQ multiplex PCR; TCRdb stores just in-frame clones and leaves some out. The sample records about 98,000 clones, roughly 88% being singletons. Treatment described: preoperative locoregional IRX-2 cytokine immunotherapy. Preoperative locoregional IRX-2 cytokine immunotherapy was tested in the phase Ib source study. This entry belongs to a study of preoperative IRX-2 immunotherapy in early breast cancer. The germline gives CDR1 SQVTM, CDR2 ANQGSEA. CDR3 length: 14 amino acids. With V trimmed by 4 bases and J by 6 bases, 11 bases remained unmatched.

The J gene is TRBJ2-7, the V gene TRBV29-1; 8 bases are shared with TRBD2. The material was tumor tissue, obtained after IRX-2 immunotherapy. This TCR was recovered from a human donor with breast cancer. The CDR3 loop is CSVAAGGVGVEQYF. CDR3 coding DNA: TGCAGCGTTGCTGCGGGGGGAGTGGGTGTCGAGCAGTACTTC.